A selection of T cell receptor beta chains follows, all from one sample in a study of T cell changes during pregnancy in multiple sclerosis. Produced via immunoSEQ multiplex PCR; TCRdb's table is partial and in-frame only. The sample contains tens of thousands of clones, 80% to 95% of which appear only once. The specimen was peripheral blood, collected in the first trimester of pregnancy. The source is a female donor with multiple sclerosis, enrolled in a pregnancy study. CDR3s include the opening cysteine and the closing phenylalanine or tryptophan. D genes are given only for firm matches. Size tells how often a clone was seen (once, few, many) or the class of an expanded clone, and some rows leave it out.

>TRBV4-2|TRBJ2-5|TRBD2|-
TGTGCCAGCAGCCAAACCGGGACTAGCGGGGGGGCCCTTCAGTACTTC
CASSQTGTSGGALQYF
>TRBV4-3|TRBJ1-2|TRBD1|-
TGCGCCAGCAGCCAGGCTTCCGACAGGGGTCGCTATGGCTACACCTTC
CASSQASDRGRYGYTF
>TRBV5-1|TRBJ2-7|-|-
TGCGCCAGCAGCTTAGGACAGAACTACGAGCAGTACTTC
CASSLGQNYEQYF
>TRBV7-3|TRBJ2-3|TRBD2|-
TGTGCCAGCAGCCCACGACTAGCGGGGGGTCGAACCACAGATACGCAGTATTTT
CASSPRLAGGRTTDTQYF
>TRBV19|TRBJ2-1|TRBD2|-
TGTGCCAGTAAAAGCGGGGGGGGAAATGAGCAGTTCTTC
CASKSGGGNEQFF
>TRBV6-5|TRBJ2-3|TRBD2|-
TGTGCCAGCAGTTACATTGCGGGGGGCACAGATACGCAGTATTTT
CASSYIAGGTDTQYF
>TRBV5-8|TRBJ2-1|-|-
TGTGCCAGCAGCCTTTCCTACAATGAGCAGTTCTTC
CASSLSYNEQFF
>TRBV27|TRBJ1-2|-|-
TGTGCCAGCAGTTTATCGGGCACCAACTATGGCTACACCTTC
CASSLSGTNYGYTF
>TRBV11-2|TRBJ2-2|TRBD1|-
TGTGCCAGCAGACCTCGGACAGGGAACACCGGGGAGCTGTTTTTT
CASRPRTGNTGELFF
>TRBV10-3|TRBJ1-1|-|-
TGTGCCACCGAACAGGGGAACACTGAAGCTTTCTTT
CATEQGNTEAFF
>TRBV19|TRBJ1-5|TRBD1|-
TGTGCCAGTACCCAGGGACAGGCGGCTTGGCAGCCCCAGCATTTT
CASTQGQAAWQPQHF
>TRBV7-2|TRBJ1-4|TRBD1|-
TGTGCCAGCAGCTTAATGGGACAGGGTAATGAAAAACTGTTTTTT
CASSLMGQGNEKLFF
>TRBV29-1|TRBJ1-2|TRBD1|-
TGCAGCTCTGGGCCAGGGGGCAATCACTATGGCTACACCTTC
CSSGPGGNHYGYTF
>TRBV9|TRBJ2-7|TRBD2|-
TGTGCCAGCAGCGTTAGCGGGGAGGGCGAGCAGTACTTC
CASSVSGEGEQYF
>TRBV5-5|TRBJ1-1|-|-
TGTGCCAGCACCGCCTTAGCGATATTGAACACTGAAGCTTTCTTT
CASTALAILNTEAFF
>TRBV5-4|TRBJ1-1|-|-
TGTGCCAGCAGCCGCGGGCAAATCGGTTTATGGGACACTGAAGCTTTCTTT
CASSRGQIGLWDTEAFF
>TRBV6-5|TRBJ1-1|TRBD1|once
TGTGCCAGCAAGTTAGACAGGGTCCTCACTGAAGCTTTCTTT
CASKLDRVLTEAFF
>TRBV27|TRBJ1-1|-|-
TGTGCCAGCAGTTTAAGAACTATGAACACTGAAGCTTTCTTT
CASSLRTMNTEAFF
>TRBV19|TRBJ2-5|TRBD1|-
TGTGCCAGTAGTAGGCTGGGACAGGGAGGGAAAAAGACCCAGTACTTC
CASSRLGQGGKKTQYF
>TRBV2|TRBJ1-2|TRBD1|-
TGTGCCAGCAGCGCAGGGACAGGGGGAGCTAACTATGGCTACACCTTC
CASSAGTGGANYGYTF
>TRBV4-1|TRBJ1-2|TRBD1|-
TGCGCCAGCAGCCACACGACAGGGGCAGGGGGAGGCTACACCTTC
CASSHTTGAGGGYTF
>TRBV10-3|TRBJ2-5|-|once
TGTGCCATCAGTGAGTTTGAACGCGAAGAGACCCAGTACTTC
CAISEFEREETQYF
>TRBV4-2|TRBJ1-4|-|-
TGTGCCAGCAGCCAAGCCAGTCCTAATGAAAAACTGTTTTTT
CASSQASPNEKLFF
>TRBV5-4|TRBJ1-4|-|-
TGTGCCAGCAGCTTGGGGGGCCAGGGGAGTAATGAAAAACTGTTTTTT
CASSLGGQGSNEKLFF
>TRBV6-6|TRBJ1-4|-|-
TGTGCCACCCGGGGGACCTTGAGAAATGAAAAACTGTTTTTT
CATRGTLRNEKLFF
>TRBV18|TRBJ2-6|TRBD2|once
TGTGCCAGCTCACCAGGACTAGCGGCGGTCTCTGGGGCCAACGTCCTGACTTTC
CASSPGLAAVSGANVLTF
>TRBV5-8|TRBJ1-2|-|-
TGTGCCAGCAGCTTAGTCAGGGTGGATGGCTACACCTTC
CASSLVRVDGYTF
>TRBV7-2|TRBJ2-4|TRBD2|-
TGTGCCAGCAGCTCTGCGGGAGTAGGGGAAAACATTCAGTACTTC
CASSSAGVGENIQYF
>TRBV5-5|TRBJ2-3|-|-
TGTGCCAGCAGCTTAAACGGGGGCACAGATACGCAGTATTTT
CASSLNGGTDTQYF
>TRBV7-9|TRBJ1-2|TRBD1|-
TGTGCCAGCAGCTTAACGACAGGGACCTATGGCTACACCTTC
CASSLTTGTYGYTF
>TRBV4-1|TRBJ1-2|TRBD1|-
TGCGCCAGCAGCCAAGAGACAGGGACCATCTATGGCTACACCTTC
CASSQETGTIYGYTF
>TRBV6-5|TRBJ2-3|TRBD1|-
TGTGCCAGCAGTTACCCCCGGGACAGGAGCACAGATACGCAGTATTTT
CASSYPRDRSTDTQYF
>TRBV9|TRBJ1-1|TRBD1|few
TGTGCCAGCAGTCCCGGGACAGGGAACACTGAAGCTTTCTTT
CASSPGTGNTEAFF
>TRBV7-2|TRBJ2-7|-|-
TGTGCCAGCAGCGCAACTCCCTACGAGCAGTACTTC
CASSATPYEQYF
>TRBV4-3|TRBJ1-4|-|-
TGCGCCAGCAGCCAAGATCGGGTCCTGGAGGAAAAACTGTTTTTT
CASSQDRVLEEKLFF